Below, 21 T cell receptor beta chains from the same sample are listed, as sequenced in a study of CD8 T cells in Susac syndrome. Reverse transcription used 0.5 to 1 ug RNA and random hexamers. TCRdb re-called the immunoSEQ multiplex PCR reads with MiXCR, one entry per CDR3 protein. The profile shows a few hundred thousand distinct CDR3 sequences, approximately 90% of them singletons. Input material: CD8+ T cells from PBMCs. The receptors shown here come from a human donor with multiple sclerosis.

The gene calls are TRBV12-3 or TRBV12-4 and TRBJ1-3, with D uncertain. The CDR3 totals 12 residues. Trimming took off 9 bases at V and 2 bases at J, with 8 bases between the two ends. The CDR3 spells CASFFPGNTIYF. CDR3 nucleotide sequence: TGTGCCAGTTTTTTTCCTGGAAACACCATATATTTT.

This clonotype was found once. CDR3 protein: CASSSRTSGRPYEQYF. CDR3 DNA: TGTGCCAGCAGTTCCCGGACTAGCGGGAGACCCTACGAGCAGTACTTC. The chain joins TRBV27 to TRBJ2-7, with 13 positions matching TRBD2. There are 16 residues in the CDR3. Trimming at V came to 4 bases and at J to 2 bases, leaving 5 bases not matched to a gene. Germline V gene data show CDR1 as MNHEY and CDR2 as SMNVEV (reference sequence).

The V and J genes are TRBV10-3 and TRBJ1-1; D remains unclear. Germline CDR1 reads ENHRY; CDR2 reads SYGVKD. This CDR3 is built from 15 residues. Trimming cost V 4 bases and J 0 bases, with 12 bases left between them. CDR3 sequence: CAISGGIMVNTEAFF. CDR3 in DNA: TGTGCCATCAGTGGAGGGATCATGGTGAACACTGAAGCTTTCTTT.

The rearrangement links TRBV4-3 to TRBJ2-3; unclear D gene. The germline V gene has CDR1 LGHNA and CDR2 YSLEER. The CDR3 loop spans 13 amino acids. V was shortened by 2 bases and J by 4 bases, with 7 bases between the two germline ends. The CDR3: CASSQSAPDTQYF. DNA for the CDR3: TGCGCCAGCAGCCAATCGGCCCCAGATACGCAGTATTTT.

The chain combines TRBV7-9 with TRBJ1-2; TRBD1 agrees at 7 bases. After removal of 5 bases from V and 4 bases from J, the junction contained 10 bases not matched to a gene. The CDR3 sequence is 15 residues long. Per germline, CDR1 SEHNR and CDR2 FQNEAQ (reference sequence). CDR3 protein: CASSQGGSAIYGYTF. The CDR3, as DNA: TGTGCCAGCAGCCAAGGGGGCTCCGCGATCTATGGCTACACCTTC.

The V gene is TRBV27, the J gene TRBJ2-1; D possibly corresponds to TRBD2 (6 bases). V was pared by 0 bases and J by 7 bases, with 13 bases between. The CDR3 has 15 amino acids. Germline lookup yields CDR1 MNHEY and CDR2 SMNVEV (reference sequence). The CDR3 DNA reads TGTGCCAGCAGTTTATCGGGGCGACTAGTGAATGAGCAGTTCTTC. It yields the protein CASSLSGRLVNEQFF.

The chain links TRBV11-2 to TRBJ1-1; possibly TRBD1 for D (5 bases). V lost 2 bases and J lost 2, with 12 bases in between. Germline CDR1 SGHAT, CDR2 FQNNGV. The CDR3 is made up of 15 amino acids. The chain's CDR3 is CASSLFFGQNTEAFF. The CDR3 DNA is TGTGCCAGCAGCTTATTCTTCGGACAAAACACTGAAGCTTTCTTT. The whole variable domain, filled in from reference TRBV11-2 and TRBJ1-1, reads EAGVAQSPRYKIIEKRQSVAFWCNPISGHATLYWYQQILGQGPKLLIQFQNNGVVDDSQLPKDRFSAERLKGVDSTLKIQPAKLEDSAVYLCASSLFFGQNTEAFFGQGTRLTVV.

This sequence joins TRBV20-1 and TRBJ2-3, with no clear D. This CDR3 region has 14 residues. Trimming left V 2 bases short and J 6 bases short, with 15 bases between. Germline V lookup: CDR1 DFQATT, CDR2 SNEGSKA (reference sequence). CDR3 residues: CSARPNRSADTQYF. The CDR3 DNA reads TGCAGTGCTAGACCGAACCGATCTGCGGATACGCAGTATTTT.

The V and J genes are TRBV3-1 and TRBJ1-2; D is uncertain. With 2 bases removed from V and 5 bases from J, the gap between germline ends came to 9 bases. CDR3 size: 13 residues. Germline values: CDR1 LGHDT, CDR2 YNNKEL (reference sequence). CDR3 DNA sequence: TGTGCCAGCAGCCAAACAGCAAATTATGGCTACACCTTC. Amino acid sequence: CASSQTANYGYTF.

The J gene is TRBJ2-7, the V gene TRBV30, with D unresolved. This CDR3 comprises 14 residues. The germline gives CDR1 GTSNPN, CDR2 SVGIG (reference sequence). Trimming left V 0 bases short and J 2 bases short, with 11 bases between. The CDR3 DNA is TGTGCCTGGAGTGTATCCAACACCCCCTACGAGCAGTACTTC. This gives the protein CAWSVSNTPYEQYF.

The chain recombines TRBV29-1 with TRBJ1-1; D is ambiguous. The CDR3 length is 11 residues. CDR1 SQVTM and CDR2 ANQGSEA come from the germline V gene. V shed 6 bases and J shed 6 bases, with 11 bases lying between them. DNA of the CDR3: TGCAGCGTCCTCAATCCCGCTGAAGCTTTCTTT. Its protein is CSVLNPAEAFF.

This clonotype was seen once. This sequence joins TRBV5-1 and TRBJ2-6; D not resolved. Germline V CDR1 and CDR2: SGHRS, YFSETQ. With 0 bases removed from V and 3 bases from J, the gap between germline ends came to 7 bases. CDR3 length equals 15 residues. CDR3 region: CASSLAGYGANVLTF. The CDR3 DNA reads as TGCGCCAGCAGCTTGGCCGGGTATGGGGCCAACGTCCTGACTTTC.

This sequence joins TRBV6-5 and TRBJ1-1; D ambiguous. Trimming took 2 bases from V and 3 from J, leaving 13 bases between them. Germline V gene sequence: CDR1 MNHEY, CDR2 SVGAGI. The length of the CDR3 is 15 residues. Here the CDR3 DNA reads TGTGCCAGCAGTTACCCCAAAGACGGATACACTGAAGCTTTCTTT. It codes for CASSYPKDGYTEAFF.

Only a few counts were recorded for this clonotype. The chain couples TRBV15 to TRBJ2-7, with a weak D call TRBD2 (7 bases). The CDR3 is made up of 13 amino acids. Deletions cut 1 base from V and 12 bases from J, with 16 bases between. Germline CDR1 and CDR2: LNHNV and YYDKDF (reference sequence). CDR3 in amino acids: CATSRGSRGRLYF. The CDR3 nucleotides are TGTGCCACCAGCAGAGGCTCGCGGGGGCGGCTGTACTTC. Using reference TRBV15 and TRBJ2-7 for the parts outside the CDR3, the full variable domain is DAMVIQNPRYQVTQFGKPVTLSCSQTLNHNVMYWYQQKSSQAPKLLFHYYDKDFNNEADTPDNFQSRRPNTSFCFLDIRSPGLGDTAMYLCATSRGSRGRLYFGPGTRLTVT.

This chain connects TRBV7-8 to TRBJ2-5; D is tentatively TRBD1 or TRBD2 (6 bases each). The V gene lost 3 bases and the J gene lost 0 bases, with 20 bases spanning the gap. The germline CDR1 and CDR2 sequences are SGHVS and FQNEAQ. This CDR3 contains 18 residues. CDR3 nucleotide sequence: TGTGCCAGCAGCTTTCCCGGTCGGGGGACATTGTACCAAGAGACCCAGTACTTC. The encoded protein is CASSFPGRGTLYQETQYF. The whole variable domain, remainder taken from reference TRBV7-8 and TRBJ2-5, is GAGVSQSPRYKVAKRGQDVALRCDPISGHVSLFWYQQALGQGPEFLTYFQNEAQLDKSGLPSDRFFAERPEGSVSTLKIQRTQQEDSAVYLCASSFPGRGTLYQETQYFGPGTRLLVL.

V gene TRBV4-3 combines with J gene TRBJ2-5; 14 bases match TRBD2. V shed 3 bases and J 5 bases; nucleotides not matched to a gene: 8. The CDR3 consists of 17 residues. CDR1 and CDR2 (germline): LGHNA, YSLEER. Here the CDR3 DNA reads TGCGCCAGCAGCCAGGGGACTAGCGGGGGAAAAAGGGAGACCCAGTACTTC. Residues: CASSQGTSGGKRETQYF.

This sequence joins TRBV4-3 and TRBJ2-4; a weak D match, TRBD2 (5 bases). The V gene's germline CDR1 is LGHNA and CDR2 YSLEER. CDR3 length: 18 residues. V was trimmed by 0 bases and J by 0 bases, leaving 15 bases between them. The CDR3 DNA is TGCGCCAGCAGCCAAGATGGCGGGCGGTCCGTAGCCAAAAACATTCAGTACTTC. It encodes CASSQDGGRSVAKNIQYF.

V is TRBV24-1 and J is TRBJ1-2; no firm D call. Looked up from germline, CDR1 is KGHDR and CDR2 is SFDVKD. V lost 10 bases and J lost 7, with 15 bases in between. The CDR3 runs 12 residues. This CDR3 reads CATQRPEGGYTF. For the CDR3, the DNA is TGTGCCACGCAGCGGCCGGAGGGTGGCTACACCTTC.

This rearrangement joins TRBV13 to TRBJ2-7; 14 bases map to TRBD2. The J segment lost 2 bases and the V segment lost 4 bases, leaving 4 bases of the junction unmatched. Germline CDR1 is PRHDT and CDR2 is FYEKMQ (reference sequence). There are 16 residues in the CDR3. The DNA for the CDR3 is TGTGCCAGCAGCTCAGGACTAGCGGGGGGCCCCTACGAGCAGTACTTC. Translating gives CASSSGLAGGPYEQYF.

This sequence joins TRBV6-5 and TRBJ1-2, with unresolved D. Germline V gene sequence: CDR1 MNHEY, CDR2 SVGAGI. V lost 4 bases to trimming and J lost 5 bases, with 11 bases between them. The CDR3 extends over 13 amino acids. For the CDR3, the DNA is TGTGCCAGCAGTTCTCAACGGGGATATGGCTACACCTTC. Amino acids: CASSSQRGYGYTF.

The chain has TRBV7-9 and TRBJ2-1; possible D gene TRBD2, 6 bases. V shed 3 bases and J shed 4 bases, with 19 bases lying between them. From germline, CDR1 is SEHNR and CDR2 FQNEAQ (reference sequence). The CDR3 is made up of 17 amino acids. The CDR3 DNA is TGTGCCAGCAGCTTGTCAGTTCGTGCTAGCGCATACAATGAGCAGTTCTTC. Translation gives CASSLSVRASAYNEQFF. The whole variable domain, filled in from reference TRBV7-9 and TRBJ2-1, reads DTGVSQNPRHKITKRGQNVTFRCDPISEHNRLYWYRQTLGQGPEFLTYFQNEAQLEKSRLLSDRFSAERPKGSFSTLEIQRTEQGDSAMYLCASSLSVRASAYNEQFFGPGTRLTVL.